The rows below give T cell receptor beta chains drawn from one sample of a study of post-analysis software for immune sequencing data. A single record per CDR3 protein comes from TCRdb applying MiXCR to the PCR reads. The sample lists some 800,000 distinct CDR3 sequences, just over 45% seen once, with roughly 4.9% in the top ten. The sequencing sample was made of blood. The receptors stem from a girl under 18 with multiple sclerosis. Each CDR3 is given with its conserved first and last residue. The D gene is left open where the match is weak. Clone size is given for some rows only: seen once, a few or many times, or a class if the clone is expanded.

CDR3aa	CDR3nt	v_gene	j_gene	d_gene	abundance
CASSKRVVGAYYGYTF	TGTGCCAGCAGTAAAAGAGTTGTAGGGGCGTACTATGGCTACACCTTC	TRBV21-1	TRBJ1-2	NA	NA
CASSQVPGLAMNEQFF	TGTGCCAGCAGCCAAGTCCCGGGACTAGCGATGAATGAGCAGTTCTTC	TRBV4-2	TRBJ2-1	TRBD2	NA
CASSAGAGGTDTQYF	TGTGCCAGCAGCGCCGGGGCGGGAGGTACAGATACGCAGTATTTT	TRBV6-2/TRBV6-3	TRBJ2-3	TRBD2	NA
CASSLEGRLPLRTDTQYF	TGCGCCAGCAGCTTGGAGGGCCGCCTGCCCTTACGCACAGATACGCAGTATTTT	TRBV5-1	TRBJ2-3	NA	NA
CSVETVAGGFDNEQFF	TGCAGCGTTGAAACCGTAGCGGGAGGTTTCGACAATGAGCAGTTCTTC	TRBV29-1	TRBJ2-1	TRBD2	NA
CASSYREGSTEAFF	TGTGCCAGCAGTTATCGTGAGGGGAGCACTGAAGCTTTCTTT	TRBV6-5	TRBJ1-1	NA	few
CSVEVAVWDRGYEQYF	TGCAGCGTTGAAGTGGCCGTTTGGGACAGGGGATACGAGCAGTACTTC	TRBV29-1	TRBJ2-7	TRBD1	few
CASSYGLAGSSDTQYF	TGCGCCAGCAGCTACGGACTAGCGGGCTCTTCAGATACGCAGTATTTT	TRBV5-1	TRBJ2-3	TRBD2	few
CASSRIPGGYEQYF	TGTGCCAGCAGCCGTATCCCTGGCGGATACGAGCAGTACTTC	TRBV7-2	TRBJ2-7	NA	NA
CSVEGRTYGYTF	TGCAGCGTTGAGGGACGGACTTATGGCTACACCTTC	TRBV29-1	TRBJ1-2	NA	NA
CSVEDWEETQYF	TGCAGCGTTGAAGATTGGGAAGAGACCCAGTACTTC	TRBV29-1	TRBJ2-5	NA	few
CASSLLGASGSLSYNEQFF	TGTGCCAGCAGTTTATTGGGGGCTAGCGGGAGTCTCTCCTACAATGAGCAGTTCTTC	TRBV28	TRBJ2-1	TRBD2	few
CASSLRRGENEQFF	TGTGCCAGCAGCCTAAGAAGAGGGGAAAATGAGCAGTTCTTC	TRBV4-2	TRBJ2-1	NA	NA
CASPPADSFSHSKKAFF	TGTGCCAGCCCTCCAGCGGACAGTTTCTCCCATAGTAAGAAAGCTTTCTTT	TRBV6-6	TRBJ1-1	NA	few
CASSLRRLNPGYTF	TGTGCCAGCAGCTTACGCCGACTCAACCCAGGCTACACCTTC	TRBV13	TRBJ1-2	NA	NA
CATSATGILGDEQFF	TGTGCCACCAGTGCCACAGGCATTTTGGGGGATGAGCAGTTCTTC	TRBV24-1	TRBJ2-1	NA	NA
CASSPGLAGWADTQYF	TGTGCCAGCAGCCCGGGACTAGCGGGATGGGCAGATACGCAGTATTTT	TRBV3-1	TRBJ2-3	TRBD2	NA
CASSVFTGGGTDTQYF	TGTGCCAGCAGTGTATTTACAGGGGGCGGGACAGATACGCAGTATTTT	TRBV12-3/TRBV12-4	TRBJ2-3	TRBD1	NA
CASSPTTGSETQYF	TGTGCCAGCAGCCCGACGACAGGGTCAGAGACCCAGTACTTC	TRBV12-3/TRBV12-4	TRBJ2-5	TRBD1	NA
CASRAPGPNTEAFF	TGCGCCAGCAGGGCACCCGGCCCTAACACTGAAGCTTTCTTT	TRBV5-1	TRBJ1-1	NA	NA
CASSPGALGETQYF	TGTGCCAGCAGCCCCGGGGCGCTCGGGGAGACCCAGTACTTC	TRBV5-5	TRBJ2-5	NA	few
CASSLGGGTGGEQYF	TGTGCCAGCAGTTTGGGAGGGGGGACAGGGGGCGAGCAGTACTTC	TRBV27	TRBJ2-7	TRBD1	NA
CASSLEFRLAGESEQFF	TGTGCCAGCAGCTTAGAGTTTCGGCTAGCGGGAGAGTCGGAGCAGTTCTTC	TRBV7-2	TRBJ2-1	TRBD2	NA
CASSLDSYDSDTQYF	TGCGCCAGCAGCTTGGACTCGTACGACTCAGATACGCAGTATTTT	TRBV5-1	TRBJ2-3	NA	few
CSVYGVSRADTQYF	TGCAGCGTTTACGGGGTTAGCCGTGCAGATACGCAGTATTTT	TRBV29-1	TRBJ2-3	NA	NA
CSARVGSTEAFF	TGCAGTGCTAGAGTGGGTTCCACTGAAGCTTTCTTT	TRBV20-1	TRBJ1-1	NA	many
CASRDSTGLNTEAFF	TGTGCCAGCAGGGATTCGACAGGACTAAACACTGAAGCTTTCTTT	TRBV27	TRBJ1-1	NA	once
CASSLRIGGTDTQYF	TGCGCCAGCAGCTTGAGGATCGGGGGTACAGATACGCAGTATTTT	TRBV5-1	TRBJ2-3	NA	NA
CASSLFGTDSNQPQHF	TGTGCCAGCAGTTTATTTGGGACAGATAGCAATCAGCCCCAGCATTTT	TRBV27	TRBJ1-5	TRBD1	few
CASSQDPGDSSYNSPLHF	TGCGCCAGCAGCCAAGATCCTGGGGATAGCTCCTATAATTCACCCCTCCACTTT	TRBV4-3	TRBJ1-6	NA	NA
CASREERWGTDTQYF	TGCGCCAGCAGAGAAGAACGGTGGGGCACAGATACGCAGTATTTT	TRBV10-2	TRBJ2-3	NA	few
CSAPGQGGGQPQHF	TGCAGTGCTCCGGGACAGGGCGGAGGTCAGCCCCAGCATTTT	TRBV20-1	TRBJ1-5	TRBD1	once
CASSYGTAGYEQYF	TGTGCCAGCAGTTACGGTACAGCGGGATACGAGCAGTACTTC	TRBV12-3/TRBV12-4	TRBJ2-7	TRBD2	NA
CASTSIWTDSTDTQYF	TGTGCCAGCACCTCTATTTGGACAGATAGCACAGATACGCAGTATTTT	TRBV6-5	TRBJ2-3	NA	NA
CASSFETGSGHSYNEQFF	TGTGCCAGCAGTTTTGAGACAGGTTCGGGACATTCCTACAATGAGCAGTTCTTC	TRBV6-2/TRBV6-3	TRBJ2-1	NA	NA
CATSRDLDRRLSTDTQYF	TGTGCCACCAGCAGAGACCTGGACAGGAGACTTAGCACAGATACGCAGTATTTT	TRBV15	TRBJ2-3	TRBD1	NA
CASSWGGSFTDTQYF	TGTGCCAGCAGCTGGGGCGGGAGCTTCACAGATACGCAGTATTTT	TRBV7-2	TRBJ2-3	TRBD2	few
CSASGVSTDTQYF	TGCAGCGCGTCCGGGGTCAGCACAGATACGCAGTATTTT	TRBV29-1	TRBJ2-3	NA	NA
CASRTNRVGANVLTF	TGTGCCAGCAGAACGAACAGGGTTGGGGCCAACGTCCTGACTTTC	TRBV6-5	TRBJ2-6	NA	few
CSARPGTGGYYEQFF	TGCAGTGCTAGACCCGGGACAGGGGGCTATTATGAGCAGTTCTTC	TRBV20-1	TRBJ2-1	TRBD1	few
CASSPVQRSTEAFF	TGTGCCAGCAGCCCTGTCCAGAGAAGCACTGAAGCTTTCTTT	TRBV13	TRBJ1-1	NA	NA
CAISGPSQSGWDDYEQYF	TGTGCCATCAGTGGCCCGAGTCAGTCAGGGTGGGATGACTACGAGCAGTACTTC	TRBV10-3	TRBJ2-7	NA	NA
CSVEETVGHEQYF	TGCAGCGTTGAAGAGACAGTGGGCCACGAGCAGTACTTC	TRBV29-1	TRBJ2-7	NA	NA
CASSQWFETQYF	TGTGCCAGCAGCCAATGGTTCGAGACCCAGTACTTC	TRBV3-1	TRBJ2-5	NA	NA
CASSLETDTEAFF	TGCGCCAGCAGCTTGGAGACGGACACTGAAGCTTTCTTT	TRBV5-1	TRBJ1-1	NA	once
CASSFRGGGGEAFF	TGTGCCAGCAGTTTCCGAGGGGGGGGAGGTGAAGCTTTCTTT	TRBV12-3/TRBV12-4	TRBJ1-1	NA	NA
CASNGAGTDTQYF	TGTGCCAGCAACGGAGCAGGCACAGATACGCAGTATTTT	TRBV27	TRBJ2-3	NA	few
CASSEQDSSYNEQYF	TGTGCCAGCAGTGAACAGGACAGCTCCTACAATGAGCAGTACTTC	TRBV6-4	TRBJ2-7	NA	few
CASSRHGLGTSRPGRNEQFF	TGTGCCAGCAGCCGTCACGGGCTAGGGACTAGCAGACCCGGACGTAATGAGCAGTTCTTC	TRBV3-1	TRBJ2-1	TRBD2	NA
CASSLGRKRTGEETQYF	TGTGCCAGCAGTTTAGGTCGAAAACGAACAGGGGAAGAGACCCAGTACTTC	TRBV27	TRBJ2-5	TRBD1	few
CASSLSGTSYEQYF	TGCGCCAGCAGCTTAAGTGGGACTTCCTACGAGCAGTACTTC	TRBV5-1	TRBJ2-7	NA	many
CAWGTGGRYEQYF	TGTGCCTGGGGGACAGGGGGCCGGTACGAGCAGTACTTC	TRBV30	TRBJ2-7	TRBD1	NA
CASSPPSGNGNEQFF	TGTGCCAGCAGTCCCCCTAGCGGGAATGGCAATGAGCAGTTCTTC	TRBV12-3/TRBV12-4	TRBJ2-1	TRBD2	few
CASSRLTYGYTF	TGTGCCAGCAGTAGACTGACCTATGGCTACACCTTC	TRBV28	TRBJ1-2	NA	NA
CASSYRGWGGYTF	TGTGCCAGCAGTTATCGGGGGTGGGGTGGCTACACCTTC	TRBV6-5	TRBJ1-2	NA	NA
CASSYSSGPGEHF	TGTGCCAGCAGTTACTCCAGTGGCCCGGGGGAGCATTTT	TRBV6-6	TRBJ1-5	NA	once
CASSHPVGEQFF	TGTGCCAGCAGCCACCCCGTGGGTGAGCAGTTCTTC	TRBV7-2	TRBJ2-1	NA	few
CAWRTMYEQYF	TGTGCCTGGAGGACCATGTACGAGCAGTACTTC	TRBV30	TRBJ2-7	NA	few